This is a list of T cell receptor beta chains from one sample in a study of identical twins. TCRdb recomputed calls from the 5' RACE reads with MiXCR, one row per CDR3 protein. The sample has under 350,000 distinct CDR3 sequences; roughly 10% are singletons. These data also featured in a second study, about yellow fever vaccine responses in identical twins.

The sequencing input was CD8+ T cells sorted from blood. These receptors all stem from a woman under 30 in good health. Each CDR3 is given with its conserved first and last residue.

>TRBV7-9
CASSSLAGTTSYEQYF
>TRBV6-2/TRBV6-3
CASSYDRFYEQYF
>TRBV20-1
CSARGTVTYEQYF
>TRBV19
CASSRGIYNEQFF
>TRBV28
CASSLTAGGYGYTF
>TRBV12-3/TRBV12-4
CASSPPPGFAISQPQHF
>TRBV11-1
CASSLFLGEQFF
>TRBV4-3
CASSQDSGPLSYEQYF
>TRBV6-2/TRBV6-3
CASSYSSTGNQPQHF
>TRBV19
CASSPLAGGTYEQYF
>TRBV29-1
CSVATGGGGELFF
>TRBV7-9
CASSLEGMNTEAFF
>TRBV29-1
CSVFSGTGYEQYF
>TRBV29-1
CSVGGVQEKVNTEAFF
>TRBV4-2
CASSQGRTAGYELYF
>TRBV7-9
CASSSARDYEQYF
>TRBV7-2
CARGDGPSYNEQFF
>TRBV18
CASSPHIIRGRESFGQYF
>TRBV20-1
CSAHQGVAEKLFF
>TRBV6-1
CASRPLDRETNEKLFF
>TRBV6-1
CASGLASPTDTQYF
>TRBV20-1
CSARETTQLGVPWSVQYF
>TRBV6-2/TRBV6-3
CASSYSAAFETQYF
>TRBV30
CAWSGTSGDTQYF
>TRBV7-8
CASSLGPAGEKLFF
>TRBV28
CASSSWGGNTGELFF
>TRBV12-3/TRBV12-4
CASSRPNDDQLFF
>TRBV7-9
CASSDEGILAGQETQYF